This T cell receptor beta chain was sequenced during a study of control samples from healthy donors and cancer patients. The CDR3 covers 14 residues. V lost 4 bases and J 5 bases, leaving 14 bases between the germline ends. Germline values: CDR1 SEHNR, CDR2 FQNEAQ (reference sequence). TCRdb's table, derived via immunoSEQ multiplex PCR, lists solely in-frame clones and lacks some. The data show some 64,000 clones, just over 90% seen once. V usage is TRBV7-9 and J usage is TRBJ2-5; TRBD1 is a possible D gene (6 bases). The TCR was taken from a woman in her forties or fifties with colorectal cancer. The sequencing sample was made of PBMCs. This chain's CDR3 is CASSSTTGLETQYF. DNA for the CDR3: TGTGCCAGCAGCTCGACCACAGGGCTGGAGACCCAGTACTTC.